The 17 T cell receptor beta chains below come from one sample, sequenced in a study of T cells expressing NK-cell markers. Each CDR3 protein gets one entry in TCRdb, which reprocessed the 5' RACE reads and gives no DNA. Its clone listing holds 300,000 to 500,000 distinct CDR3 sequences. What was sequenced was blood T cells: a sorted CD56 or NKG2C T cell subset, CD4+ or CD8+ T cells, or bulk PBMC T cells (not recorded which). These receptors originate from a woman in her 50s in good health.

The chain carries TRBV15 and TRBJ1-4; TCRdb's D gene call, TRBD1, goes unchecked for lack of DNA. The CDR3 is 15 residues long. The V gene's germline CDR1 is LNHNV and CDR2 YYDKDF (reference sequence). CDR3 sequence reads: CATSRTGTGNEKLFF.

This chain uses TRBV11-2 with TRBJ1-1. This CDR3 spans 16 amino acids. In germline, CDR1 is SGHAT, CDR2 FQNNGV. CDR3: CASQRGPSGGNTEAFF.

V gene TRBV27 combines with J gene TRBJ1-2. Germline values: CDR1 MNHEY, CDR2 SMNVEV (reference sequence). This CDR3 contains 15 residues. The CDR3 loop is CASSSRDLGNYGYTF.

The chain uses TRBV20-1 and TRBJ1-3; TCRdb outputs TRBD1, but without DNA this stays unchecked. The CDR3 length is 14 residues. CDR1 and CDR2 from the germline V gene are DFQATT and SNEGSKA (reference sequence). CDR3 sequence reads: CSARDPEWPNTIYF.

The chain combines TRBV29-1 with TRBJ2-2; TCRdb proposes TRBD1, but this gene call is untestable without DNA. There are 13 residues in the CDR3. Germline CDR1 SQVTM, CDR2 ANQGSEA. The CDR3 sequence is CSVSTGFTGELFF.

This chain uses TRBV20-1 with TRBJ2-2; TCRdb indicates TRBD1, and absent DNA this call remains unverified. The CDR3 has 15 residues. Germline assignment: CDR1 DFQATT and CDR2 SNEGSKA (reference sequence). The CDR3 region is CSARRTGENTGELFF.

This chain uses TRBV7-3 with TRBJ2-3. Germline-derived CDR1 and CDR2 are SGHTA and FQGTGA. The CDR3 is made up of 13 amino acids. Here the CDR3 reads CASSFGRSDTQYF.

The chain is built from TRBV12-3 or TRBV12-4 and TRBJ1-2. CDR3 length: 14 residues. The chain's CDR3 is CASSLTPRSGGYTF.

The chain is built from TRBV11-2 and TRBJ1-2; the TCRdb call, TRBD1, lacks DNA for checking. CDR1 and CDR2 from the germline V gene are SGHAT and FQNNGV. The length of the CDR3 is 14 residues. CDR3 sequence: CASSPDRANYGYTF.

The gene calls are TRBV28 and TRBJ1-3. The CDR3 is 14 residues long. Germline V gene sequence: CDR1 MDHEN, CDR2 SYDVKM. The CDR3 here is CASSLGFSGNTIYF.

The chain recombines TRBV19 with TRBJ2-3; the TCRdb D gene call, TRBD2, has no DNA to confirm it. This CDR3 has 17 residues. CDR1 and CDR2 (germline): LNHDA, SQIVND (reference sequence). The CDR3 loop is CASSTTGLAHSTDTQYF.

The rearrangement uses TRBV12-3 or TRBV12-4 and TRBJ2-3; TCRdb's D gene call, TRBD2, goes unchecked for lack of DNA. The CDR3 contains 15 residues. CDR3 residues: CASSRTSGMADTQYF.

The V and J genes are TRBV4-1 and TRBJ1-3. CDR3 length: 13 amino acids. Germline CDR1 is MGHRA and CDR2 is YSYEKL. The CDR3 region is CASSGPRGNTIYF.

The chain employs TRBV5-1 and TRBJ2-1. Germline CDR1 reads SGHRS; CDR2 reads YFSETQ. The CDR3 covers 11 residues. The CDR3 sequence: CASATGNEQFF. The variable domain in full, with the rest retrieved from reference TRBV5-1 and TRBJ2-1, is KAGVTQTPRYLIKTRGQQVTLSCSPISGHRSVSWYQQTPGQGLQFLFEYFSETQRNKGNFPGRFSGRQFSNSRSEMNVSTLELGDSALYLCASATGNEQFFGPGTRLTVL.

The rearrangement joins TRBV7-8 to TRBJ1-2; lacking DNA, the TRBD1 call made by TCRdb goes unchecked. The germline CDR1 and CDR2 sequences are SGHVS and FQNEAQ. CDR3 length: 13 amino acids. CDR3 protein: CASSLGGVRGYTF.

This chain uses TRBV4-2 with TRBJ2-3; the D call of TRBD2 rests on TCRdb alone, since no DNA is present to check it. In germline, CDR1 is LGHNA, CDR2 YNFKEQ. The CDR3 runs 13 residues. The CDR3 loop reads CASRGSLADTQYF.

V is TRBV6-5 and J is TRBJ2-7; as DNA is missing, the TRBD2 call by TCRdb cannot be tested. Looked up from germline, CDR1 is MNHEY and CDR2 is SVGAGI. The length of the CDR3 is 17 residues. The CDR3 reads CASTGGLAGSSSYEQYF.